The clone carrying this T cell receptor beta chain was observed at least ten times. Germline is not matched at one junction end, which may reflect a read error. Molecular barcoded adaptors covering alpha/delta and beta/gamma chains were used on approximately 400 ng RNA. TCRdb reprocessed the reads via MiXCR and lists one record per CDR3 protein. The profile shows some 40,000 distinct CDR3 sequences, roughly an eighth of them singletons. The record originates from a study of read filtering for tumor transcriptome and immune sequencing. The CDR3 is 14 residues long. Per the germline V gene, CDR1 is SGHRS and CDR2 is YFSETQ. Sampling of bone marrow took place during active disease in every patient.

Input material: a population of CD138-negative cells sorted from bone marrow. The chain recombines TRBV5-1 with TRBJ2-1; 8 nucleotides align to TRBD2. The TCR comes from a donor aged 40 or older with multiple myeloma. The CDR3 reads CASSFDGGGSELFF. CDR3 nucleotides: TGCGCCAGCAGCTTTGACGGGGGGGGTAGTGAGCTGTTCTTC.